Presented here are 32 T cell receptor beta chains from one specimen sequenced in a study of blood T cell repertoires in COVID-19. The table came from immunoSEQ multiplex PCR; TCRdb's copy has only in-frame clones and leaves some out. The sample includes 89,000 or so clones, 86% of them seen just once. Sequenced input: peripheral blood. These receptors all stem from a man between 50 and 59 years old with active COVID-19.

The chain recombines TRBV7-2 with TRBJ2-1; TRBD2 aligns across 12 bases. CDR3 length equals 16 residues. The V gene's germline CDR1 is SGHTA and CDR2 FQGNSA. The V and J ends lost 3 bases and 9 bases, in that order; junction bases with no gene match: 9. CDR3 nucleotide sequence: TGTGCCAGCAGCTTTCGACTAGCGGGAGAGGCGGCTGAGCAGTTCTTC. This codes for CASSFRLAGEAAEQFF.

This sequence joins TRBV10-3 and TRBJ1-4; 7 bases are shared with TRBD1. Germline V gives CDR1 ENHRY, CDR2 SYGVKD. With V trimmed by 0 bases and J by 4 bases, 2 bases remained unmatched. CDR3 length: 15 residues. CDR3 DNA sequence: TGTGCCATCAGTGAGTCGACAGGGAATAATGAAAAACTGTTTTTT. Amino acids: CAISESTGNNEKLFF.

The V call is TRBV5-6, the J call TRBJ2-1, with D perhaps TRBD2 (6 bases). V lost 3 bases to trimming and J lost 9 bases, with 19 bases between them. Germline CDR1 is SGHDT and CDR2 is YYEEEE. This CDR3 is 15 amino acids long. This CDR3 is CASSSGGLGSGEQFF. CDR3 DNA sequence: TGTGCCAGCAGCTCCGGGGGACTGGGTTCCGGTGAGCAGTTCTTC.

The chain combines TRBV16 with TRBJ2-7; D call uncertain. V lost 4 bases to trimming and J lost 6 bases, with 13 bases between them. This CDR3 comprises 13 residues. The germline CDR1 and CDR2 sequences are KGHSY and FQNENV. DNA of the CDR3: TGTGCCAGCAGCCCATCTCGACTCGGCGAGCAGTACTTC. It is translated as CASSPSRLGEQYF.

V is TRBV6-2 or TRBV6-3 and J is TRBJ1-1, with D perhaps TRBD1 (6 bases). Per the germline V gene, CDR1 is MNHEY and CDR2 is SVGEGT. V lost 5 bases and J lost 5, with 18 bases in between. The CDR3 loop spans 15 amino acids. The CDR3 protein is CASSIGGGGWTEAFF. Here the CDR3 DNA reads TGTGCCAGCAGTATAGGGGGTGGGGGTTGGACTGAAGCTTTCTTT.

The genes are TRBV3-1 (or the pseudogene TRBV3-2) and TRBJ1-1; D is unclear. Trimming pared 0 bases from V and 10 bases from J, leaving 18 bases between. The V gene's germline CDR1 is LGHDT and CDR2 YNNKEL (reference sequence). The CDR3 runs to 15 residues. The CDR3 DNA is TGTGCCAGCAGCCAAGACGGTTCAAGGTTGGCAGGAGCTTTCTTT. Protein sequence: CASSQDGSRLAGAFF.

The chain uses TRBV19 and TRBJ1-1, with TRBD1 matching 7 bases. CDR1 and CDR2 (germline): LNHDA, SQIVND (reference sequence). The CDR3 is 14 amino acids. V shed 6 bases, J shed 1 base, and the junction held 5 bases outside the gene matches. The CDR3 sequence is CASRRGGSNTEAFF. CDR3 nucleotide sequence: TGTGCCAGTAGAAGAGGGGGCTCGAACACTGAAGCTTTCTTT.

The gene calls are TRBV25-1 and TRBJ1-4; D is undetermined. The CDR3 totals 18 residues. In germline, CDR1 is MGHDK, CDR2 SYGVNS. Trimming removed 6 bases from V and 0 bases from J, with 20 bases in between. The CDR3 DNA reads as TGTGCCAGCAGCGAGGGTCTTCTAGGGTTCGCAACTAATGAAAAACTGTTTTTT. Translation: CASSEGLLGFATNEKLFF.

The chain has TRBV7-9 and TRBJ2-7; 7 nucleotides agree with TRBD1. CDR1 is SEHNR and CDR2 is FQNEAQ in the germline V gene (reference sequence). CDR3 length: 15 amino acids. V lost 5 bases, J lost 1 base, and 8 bases stayed unmatched. CDR3 nucleotide sequence: TGTGCCAGCAGCATCGTGGGACAGCTTTCCTACGAGCAGTACTTC. Translation: CASSIVGQLSYEQYF.

Remarks on this clone: The identical CDR3 is also encoded by other nucleotide sequences in the sample. The chain carries TRBV25-1 and TRBJ1-2, with 11 bases fitting TRBD1. Germline CDR1 reads MGHDK; CDR2 reads SYGVNS. The CDR3 covers 12 residues. V lost 8 bases, J lost 8 bases, and 4 bases stayed unmatched. The CDR3 sequence is CASRGQGEGYTF. CDR3 DNA sequence: TGTGCCAGCCGGGGACAGGGGGAAGGCTACACCTTC.

This clone was seen just once. The chain links TRBV25-1 to TRBJ2-1; TRBD2 is a possible D gene (5 bases). There are 14 residues in the CDR3. V was cut by 3 bases and J by 6 bases, with 12 bases left in between. The germline V gene encodes CDR1 MGHDK and CDR2 SYGVNS. The CDR3 region is CASSDGVLANEQFF. DNA for the CDR3: TGTGCCAGCAGTGACGGGGTCCTTGCCAATGAGCAGTTCTTC.

The chain employs TRBV7-2 and TRBJ2-7; weak D call: TRBD2 (6 bases). Trimming left V 1 base short and J 4 bases short, with 11 bases between. CDR3 size: 14 residues. Germline V gene data show CDR1 as SGHTA and CDR2 as FQGNSA. This CDR3 is CASSLEGLTYEQYF. The CDR3 DNA reads as TGTGCCAGCAGCTTAGAGGGACTGACATACGAGCAGTACTTC.

The chain joins TRBV9 to TRBJ1-1; possible D gene TRBD1, 5 bases. CDR1 is SGDLS and CDR2 is YYNGEE in the germline V gene. The germline V and J ends were trimmed by 5 bases and 10 bases, with 21 bases remaining between them. The length of the CDR3 is 14 residues. CDR3 in DNA: TGTGCCAGCAGTGGAGATGAGGGGCCGCGGGGAGCTTTCTTT. It yields the protein CASSGDEGPRGAFF.

V gene TRBV4-1 combines with J gene TRBJ1-1; D is undetermined. Trimming pared 6 bases from V and 4 bases from J, leaving 15 bases between. The CDR3 consists of 14 residues. Germline V gene lookup returns CDR1 MGHRA and CDR2 YSYEKL. CDR3: CASRRSEGFTEAFF. The CDR3 region has the DNA TGCGCCAGCAGACGCAGCGAGGGTTTCACTGAAGCTTTCTTT.

V is TRBV4-3 and J is TRBJ2-5; 9 positions match TRBD2. The germline CDR1 and CDR2 sequences are LGHNA and YSLEER. The trim removed 0 bases at V and 2 bases at J, leaving 13 bases unmatched. The CDR3 length is 19 residues. CDR3 nucleotide sequence: TGCGCCAGCAGCCAAGATGCCGGGACTAGCATCTTCTCGCAAGAGACCCAGTACTTC. Encoded protein: CASSQDAGTSIFSQETQYF.

This chain uses TRBV7-2 with TRBJ2-3; tentatively, D is TRBD2 (6 bases). This CDR3 contains 14 residues. V lost 5 bases and J lost 6, with 15 bases in between. The germline V gene encodes CDR1 SGHTA and CDR2 FQGNSA. The CDR3 reads CASSPGTPQDTQYF. The DNA of the CDR3 is TGTGCCAGCAGCCCAGGGACTCCCCAGGATACGCAGTATTTT.

The chain links TRBV6-5 to TRBJ1-3; D is unresolved. This CDR3 contains 14 residues. The V and J ends lost 5 bases and 2 bases respectively, with 10 bases between them. Germline loops: CDR1 MNHEY, CDR2 SVGAGI. The CDR3 DNA is TGTGCCAGCAGTCTAAGGGAGGCTGGAAACACCATATATTTT. Translation: CASSLREAGNTIYF.

This clone has a single count. The chain joins TRBV7-2 to TRBJ1-2; D unclear. CDR3 length: 13 residues. CDR1 and CDR2 (germline): SGHTA, FQGNSA. The V and J ends lost 2 bases and 3 bases respectively, with 7 bases between them. The CDR3 DNA reads as TGTGCCAGCAGCTTAACGGAGTACTATGGCTACACCTTC. It specifies CASSLTEYYGYTF.

The gene calls are TRBV7-9 and TRBJ1-1; D not resolved. CDR1 is SEHNR and CDR2 is FQNEAQ in the germline V gene (reference sequence). Trimming removed 3 bases at V and 3 bases at J, with 14 bases between. This CDR3 comprises 15 residues. This CDR3 reads CASSFEEGGHTEAFF. The CDR3 bases are TGTGCCAGCAGCTTCGAGGAGGGAGGTCACACTGAAGCTTTCTTT.

The J gene is TRBJ2-2, the V gene TRBV19; 10 nucleotides agree with TRBD1. V lost 5 bases, J lost 7 bases, and 7 bases stayed unmatched. This CDR3 has 15 amino acids. Germline V CDR1 and CDR2: LNHDA, SQIVND (reference sequence). CDR3 in amino acids: CASSLRDRGDGELFF. CDR3 DNA: TGTGCCAGTAGTCTCCGGGACAGGGGAGACGGGGAGCTGTTTTTT.

The rearrangement links TRBV5-1 to TRBJ1-1; a possible D gene is TRBD1 (5 bases). V shed 2 bases and J shed 1 base, with 6 bases lying between them. The CDR3 is 13 amino acids. Per the germline V gene, CDR1 is SGHRS and CDR2 is YFSETQ. The CDR3 DNA reads as TGCGCCAGCAGCTTTCAGGGGAACACTGAAGCTTTCTTT. Translating gives CASSFQGNTEAFF.

This chain joins TRBV7-2 and TRBJ1-6, with D unclear. The germline gives CDR1 SGHTA, CDR2 FQGNSA. V shed 7 bases and J shed 0 bases, with 10 bases lying between them. The CDR3 has 15 residues. CDR3 in amino acids: CASMVRPSYNSPLHF. The CDR3 DNA is TGTGCCAGCATGGTGCGCCCCTCCTATAATTCACCCCTCCACTTT.

The rearrangement joins TRBV2 to TRBJ2-5; the D is unclear. In germline, CDR1 is SNHLY, CDR2 FYNNEI. The V and J ends lost 2 bases and 5 bases respectively, with 24 bases between them. The CDR3 is 18 residues long. CDR3 DNA: TGTGCCAGCAGTGAATCGGGTGCTGGCTCGATCCTAAGGGAGACCCAGTACTTC. Encoded protein: CASSESGAGSILRETQYF.

V usage is TRBV4-3 and J usage is TRBJ2-3; D remains unclear. Germline CDR1 reads LGHNA; CDR2 reads YSLEER. The CDR3 runs 13 residues. The V and J ends lost 1 base and 6 bases respectively, with 8 bases between them. CDR3 nucleotides: TGCGCCAGCAGCCAAGTCTACGGGGATACGCAGTATTTT. It is translated as CASSQVYGDTQYF.

The V call is TRBV19, the J call TRBJ2-6; 8 bases are shared with TRBD2. The ends lost 4 bases at V and 2 bases at J; junction bases unmatched: 13. The germline V gene has CDR1 LNHDA and CDR2 SQIVND (reference sequence). The CDR3 sequence is 19 residues long. For the CDR3, the DNA is TGTGCCAGTAGTAAGACCCTCGGGGCGGGGGGACCTGGGGCCAACGTCCTGACTTTC. Its translation is CASSKTLGAGGPGANVLTF. Complete variable domain (other parts from reference TRBV19 and TRBJ2-6): DGGITQSPKYLFRKEGQNVTLSCEQNLNHDAMYWYRQDPGQGLRLIYYSQIVNDFQKGDIAEGYSVSREKKESFPLTVTSAQKNPTAFYLCASSKTLGAGGPGANVLTFGAGSRLTVL.

The genes are TRBV28 and TRBJ1-5; D not resolved. V was trimmed by 7 bases and J by 4 bases, leaving 17 bases between them. Looked up from germline, CDR1 is MDHEN and CDR2 is SYDVKM. The CDR3 consists of 15 residues. The DNA for the CDR3 is TGTGCCAGCAAACGAGAGGGAACGGGGAATCAGCCCCAGCATTTT. It codes for CASKREGTGNQPQHF.

The V gene is TRBV27, the J gene TRBJ2-7, with D possibly being TRBD2 (6 bases). Germline CDR1 and CDR2: MNHEY and SMNVEV (reference sequence). V shed 2 bases and J shed 3 bases, with 14 bases lying between them. CDR3 size: 15 residues. CDR3 protein: CASSLSPGSDYEQYF. CDR3 in DNA: TGTGCCAGCAGTTTAAGCCCCGGGAGCGACTACGAGCAGTACTTC.

The chain has TRBV12-3 or TRBV12-4 and TRBJ2-7; 7 nucleotides agree with TRBD1. This CDR3 region has 12 residues. With V trimmed by 6 bases and J by 5 bases, 4 bases remained unmatched. The DNA of the CDR3 is TGTGCCAGCAGCAACAGGGGTGACGAGCAGTACTTC. Residues: CASSNRGDEQYF.

This chain joins TRBV11-3 and TRBJ2-2; no reliable D call. Germline CDR1 SGHNT, CDR2 YENEEA. V dropped 2 bases and J dropped 4 bases, with 5 bases sitting between them. The CDR3 sequence is 13 residues long. The chain's CDR3 is CASSLLATGELFF. The CDR3 nucleotides are TGTGCCAGCAGCTTATTAGCCACCGGGGAGCTGTTTTTT.

This chain uses TRBV9 with TRBJ1-2; 12 positions match TRBD1. The CDR3 is 16 amino acids. Germline CDR1 SGDLS, CDR2 YYNGEE. V lost 0 bases and J lost 8; bases outside the gene matches: 8. The CDR3 here is CASSVGVGDRGLGYTF. For the CDR3, the DNA is TGTGCCAGCAGCGTAGGAGTGGGGGACAGGGGGCTGGGCTACACCTTC.

The chain carries TRBV5-4 and TRBJ2-7, with TRBD2 matching over 8 bases. Germline-derived CDR1 and CDR2 are SGHNT and YYREEE (reference sequence). V shed 0 bases, J shed 0 bases, and the junction held 5 bases outside the gene matches. The CDR3 consists of 16 residues. CDR3 loop: CASSLERGGNSYEQYF. The DNA for the CDR3 is TGTGCCAGCAGCTTGGAGCGCGGGGGGAACTCCTACGAGCAGTACTTC. The whole variable domain, remainder taken from reference TRBV5-4 and TRBJ2-7, is ETGVTQSPTHLIKTRGQQVTLRCSSQSGHNTVSWYQQALGQGPQFIFQYYREEENGRGNFPPRFSGLQFPNYSSELNVNALELDDSALYLCASSLERGGNSYEQYFGPGTRLTVT.

With respect to this clone: Other DNA sequences in this sample translate to the same CDR3. V usage is TRBV27 and J usage is TRBJ2-1; 12 nucleotides align to TRBD2. V lost 3 bases and J lost 3; bases outside the gene matches: 0. CDR3 length: 15 amino acids. Germline CDR1 and CDR2: MNHEY and SMNVEV (reference sequence). For the CDR3, the DNA is TGTGCCAGCAGTTTGACTAGCGGGGGCTACAATGAGCAGTTCTTC. Translated, it gives CASSLTSGGYNEQFF.